This T cell receptor beta chain was identified in a study of beta chain features in type 1 diabetes. As for the study in general: The examined sorted cells totaled about 110 million across samples.

General observations from the study: Shorter TCRB CDR3s, moderately but significantly so, marked every one of the four CD4+ subsets in Type 1 diabetes patients.

This clone was seen only a few times. Its antigen remains unidentified. CDR3 length equals 13 residues. Trimming pared 4 bases from V and 4 bases from J, leaving 13 bases between. The germline CDR1 and CDR2 sequences are GTSNPN and SVGIG (reference sequence). What was sequenced were expressed TCRB transcripts, since all of the isolated RNA had been reverse transcribed. Roughly 3.7 million reads, on average, came from each naive, central memory and regulatory T cell sample. Only in-frame clones appear in the TCRdb table, and some are missing; sequencing was by immunoSEQ multiplex PCR. The sample records under 850,000 clones, about an eighth being singletons.

Sequenced sample: naive CD4+ T cells from blood. This clonotype originated in a young man with type 1 diabetes. The V and J genes are TRBV30 and TRBJ1-2; D ambiguous. The CDR3 loop is CAWNRGSFYGYTF. Here the CDR3 DNA reads TGTGCCTGGAACCGAGGATCCTTCTATGGCTACACCTTC.